This T cell receptor beta chain emerged from a study of cytomegalovirus exposure and HLA in healthy donors. Study-wide points: Listed as cytomegalovirus-associated were 150 to 200 TCR beta chains. Later analysis associated a missense DCLRE1C variant with TCR beta V- and J-gene trimming. Among immune exposure information, only CMV serostatus was available.

Primers for the PCR totalled 60 Vbeta and 13 Jbeta. Original data processing: In a later analysis, of tens of millions of unique beta chains, 9 million to 11 million appeared in at least two donors. Measured with immunoSEQ multiplex PCR; TCRdb has only the in-frame clones, and not every one. That table supplies the V and J calls and clone size; D and trimming were determined from the DNA. Of around 120,000 clones listed, about 80% are singletons. This clone turned up a few times. Antigen unknown. The CDR3 covers 17 residues. Trimming removed 3 bases from V and 0 bases from J; junction bases left unmatched: 10. Germline CDR1 SGDLS, CDR2 YYNGEE.

The sequenced sample consisted of PBMCs. This sequence originates from a man aged 18 to 29 in good health and CMV-seronegative. The chain couples TRBV9 to TRBJ2-3; TRBD1 agrees at 7 bases. The DNA for the CDR3 is TGTGCCAGCAGCGCGAATAAACCGGGACAGAGCACAGATACGCAGTATTTT. Translated: CASSANKPGQSTDTQYF.